The clone carrying this T cell receptor (beta chain) occurred a few times. Unique molecular identifiers were incorporated into the prepared TCRbeta library. One entry per CDR3 protein results from TCRdb running MiXCR on the PCR reads. The sample consists of roughly 500,000 distinct CDR3 sequences, 32% of them appearing once. The J segment lost 2 bases and the V segment lost 7 bases, leaving 5 bases of the junction unmatched. Germline lookup yields CDR1 MNHNS and CDR2 SASEGT. The CDR3 runs 14 residues. The data were obtained in a study of T-cell reconstitution after alpha-beta-depleted transplantation in children.

Sequences were derived from PBMCs from the stem cell graft donor, sampled from the stem cell graft. This chain uses TRBV6-1 with TRBJ2-5, with 9 bases matching TRBD1. This receptor was taken from a human donor who donated a stem cell graft to a child with aplastic anemia. As DNA, the CDR3 is TGTGCCAGCATCCCGGACAGGGGACAAGAGACCCAGTACTTC. Amino acids: CASIPDRGQETQYF.